The 21 T cell receptor beta chains reported below all come from one sample, sequenced in a study of blood T cell repertoires in COVID-19. Assay used: immunoSEQ multiplex PCR; TCRdb lists only in-frame clones, some missing. This sample yields about 61,000 clones, of which 88% are seen a single time; about 22% belongs to the top ten. Sequenced: peripheral blood. These receptors were taken from a woman aged 45-65 years with active or convalescent COVID-19.

The chain recombines TRBV9 with TRBJ2-1; unclear D gene. CDR1 and CDR2 (germline): SGDLS, YYNGEE. V was cut by 0 bases and J by 9 bases, with 10 bases left in between. CDR3 length equals 13 residues. In nucleotides, the CDR3 is TGTGCCAGCAGCGTAGGGGCTGAGAGTGAGCAGTTCTTC. The encoded protein is CASSVGAESEQFF.

The chain uses TRBV11-2 and TRBJ2-3; 7 nucleotides agree with TRBD2. The length of the CDR3 is 12 residues. Germline CDR1 SGHAT, CDR2 FQNNGV. V lost 8 bases, J lost 5 bases, and 4 bases stayed unmatched. The CDR3 sequence: CASHSGGDTQYF. The CDR3 DNA reads as TGTGCCAGCCATTCGGGAGGAGATACGCAGTATTTT.

The chain joins TRBV18 to TRBJ2-5; 7 nucleotides match TRBD1. Losses at the gene ends were 1 base for V and 5 bases for J; bases not matched to a gene: 16. Germline loops: CDR1 KGHSH, CDR2 LQKENI. This CDR3 contains 18 residues. DNA of the CDR3: TGTGCCAGCTCACCACAGTGGGGCCAAGGGGGCTTTGGCGAGACCCAGTACTTC. Amino acid sequence: CASSPQWGQGGFGETQYF.

This clone has only a few counts. V usage is TRBV7-8 and J usage is TRBJ1-2; TRBD1 matches at 7 bases. In germline, CDR1 is SGHVS, CDR2 FQNEAQ. Trimming took 1 base from V and 8 from J; bases not matched to a gene: 7. There are 14 residues in the CDR3. CDR3 sequence reads: CASSLGQGLEGYTF. In nucleotides, the CDR3 is TGTGCCAGCAGCTTAGGACAGGGCCTTGAGGGCTACACCTTC.

The chain has TRBV11-3 and TRBJ1-5; no clear D gene. Trimming removed 0 bases from V and 0 bases from J, with 12 bases in between. This CDR3 spans 17 amino acids. CDR1 and CDR2 (germline): SGHNT, YENEEA. The chain's CDR3 is CASSLDRISNSNQPQHF. CDR3 nucleotides: TGTGCCAGCAGCTTAGATCGTATTAGTAATAGCAATCAGCCCCAGCATTTT.

The chain joins TRBV30 to TRBJ2-7; 9 bases map to TRBD1. CDR3 length: 13 amino acids. With V trimmed by 6 bases and J by 2 bases, 5 bases remained unmatched. The germline V gene has CDR1 GTSNPN and CDR2 SVGIG (reference sequence). CDR3 sequence (DNA): TGTGCCTGTGATGGACAGGGGACCTACGAGCAGTACTTC. Protein product: CACDGQGTYEQYF.

The CDR3: CASGSYEQYF. CDR3 nucleotide sequence: TGTGCTAGTGGTTCTTACGAGCAGTACTTC. The chain employs TRBV12-5 and TRBJ2-7; D not certain. From germline, CDR1 is LGHNT and CDR2 FRNRAP. V was shortened by 4 bases and J by 4 bases, with 2 bases between the two germline ends. The CDR3 spans 10 residues. Full variable domain (outside the CDR3, taken from reference TRBV12-5 and TRBJ2-7): DARVTQTPRHKVTEMGQEVTMRCQPILGHNTVFWYRQTMMQGLELLAYFRNRAPLDDSGMPKDRFSAEMPDATLATLKIQPSEPRDSAVYFCASGSYEQYFGPGTRLTVT.

This chain connects TRBV6-2 or TRBV6-3 to TRBJ1-5, with TRBD1 matching over 10 bases. The V segment lost 5 bases and the J segment 0 bases; nucleotides outside the gene matches: 4. Germline CDR1 and CDR2: MNHEY and SVGEGT. There are 16 residues in the CDR3. CDR3 DNA: TGTGCCAGCAGTGAGACAGGGGGCCCTAGCAATCAGCCCCAGCATTTT. Protein product: CASSETGGPSNQPQHF.

The V gene is TRBV4-1, the J gene TRBJ1-4, with a possible D match to TRBD1 (6 bases). Trimming removed 0 bases at V and 7 bases at J, with 12 bases between. CDR1 and CDR2 from the germline V gene are MGHRA and YSYEKL. The CDR3 length is 15 residues. The CDR3 region has the DNA TGCGCCAGCAGCCAAGAATGGACAGTAGGTGAAAAACTGTTTTTT. This encodes CASSQEWTVGEKLFF.

V usage is TRBV11-2 and J usage is TRBJ2-3, with a weak D call TRBD2 (6 bases). The CDR3 is made up of 16 amino acids. The ends were cut back, 2 bases at V and 6 bases at J, with 18 bases in the middle. Germline V gene data show CDR1 as SGHAT and CDR2 as FQNNGV. The CDR3 sequence: CASSLRDFSWGDTQYF. The CDR3 coding sequence is TGTGCCAGCAGCTTAAGGGACTTCTCCTGGGGGGATACGCAGTATTTT.

The chain carries TRBV25-1 and TRBJ2-3, with 11 positions matching TRBD1. CDR3 size: 13 residues. CDR1 is MGHDK and CDR2 is SYGVNS in the germline V gene. The ends lost 6 bases at V and 4 bases at J; junction bases unmatched: 0. CDR3: CASRGQGADTQYF. The DNA of the CDR3 is TGTGCCAGCAGGGGACAGGGGGCAGATACGCAGTATTTT. Together with reference TRBV25-1 and TRBJ2-3, the CDR3 gives the full variable domain: EADIYQTPRYLVIGTGKKITLECSQTMGHDKMYWYQQDPGMELHLIHYSYGVNSTEKGDLSSESTVSRIRTEHFPLTLESARPSHTSQYLCASRGQGADTQYFGPGTRLTVL.

The chain links TRBV7-3 to TRBJ2-2; 11 positions agree with TRBD1. Germline CDR1 reads SGHTA; CDR2 reads FQGTGA. There are 15 residues in the CDR3. J gave up 5 bases and V 5 bases, and 4 bases lay outside the gene matches. In DNA, the CDR3 is TGTGCCAGCAGCCTATGGGACAGGGGGACCGGGGAGCTGTTTTTT. Amino acids: CASSLWDRGTGELFF.

The chain uses TRBV7-3 and TRBJ1-1, with 8 nucleotides matching TRBD1. The CDR3 has 14 residues. J was trimmed by 5 bases and V by 2 bases; bases with no gene match: 4. The germline V gene has CDR1 SGHTA and CDR2 FQGTGA. The CDR3 nucleotides read TGTGCCAGCAGCTTAGACAGGGGAGGTACTGAAGCTTTCTTT. Protein product: CASSLDRGGTEAFF.

This rearrangement joins TRBV5-1 to TRBJ1-4, with 8 bases that match TRBD1. CDR1 is SGHRS, CDR2 YFSETQ, per germline. V dropped 3 bases and J dropped 8; count of bases not matched to a gene: 6. The CDR3 has 14 residues. The CDR3 loop reads CASSSDREDEKLFF. The DNA of the CDR3 is TGCGCCAGCAGCTCGGACAGGGAGGACGAAAAACTGTTTTTT.

This chain connects TRBV7-9 to TRBJ1-1; 8 bases align to TRBD1. The CDR3 has 15 residues. Germline V gene sequence: CDR1 SEHNR, CDR2 FQNEAQ (reference sequence). Germline trimming cut 4 bases from V and 3 bases from J; bases unmatched to any gene: 7. Here the CDR3 DNA reads TGTGCCAGCAGCTCCGGACAGGGTGTGGACACTGAAGCTTTCTTT. This encodes CASSSGQGVDTEAFF.

This clone showed up just once. The chain couples TRBV11-2 to TRBJ2-5, with 11 bases identical to TRBD2. Losses at the gene ends were 4 bases for V and 8 bases for J; bases not matched to a gene: 6. The CDR3 length is 14 residues. Germline values: CDR1 SGHAT, CDR2 FQNNGV. The CDR3 coding sequence is TGTGCCAGCAGCTATACTAGCGGGAGTCTTACCCAGTACTTC. Translated, it gives CASSYTSGSLTQYF.

The chain is built from TRBV10-1 and TRBJ2-7; 11 bases are a match to TRBD1. CDR1 is WNHNN, CDR2 SYGVQD, per germline (reference sequence). The CDR3 loop spans 17 amino acids. V gave up 3 bases and J gave up 9 bases; unmatched junction bases: 16. CDR3 in amino acids: CASSDPTGDRGNLGQYF. CDR3 nucleotide sequence: TGCGCCAGCAGTGACCCGACGGGGGACAGGGGGAATCTAGGGCAGTACTTC.

The chain is built from TRBV5-1 and TRBJ2-2; no clear D gene. The length of the CDR3 is 15 residues. CDR1 SGHRS and CDR2 YFSETQ come from the germline V gene. The V gene lost 0 bases and the J gene lost 2 bases, with 8 bases spanning the gap. CDR3 sequence (DNA): TGCGCCAGCAGCTTGGCTATCTACAACACCGGGGAGCTGTTTTTT. It is translated as CASSLAIYNTGELFF.

The V and J genes are TRBV19 and TRBJ2-5; D uncertain. The V and J ends lost 4 bases and 0 bases respectively, with 9 bases between them. The V gene's germline CDR1 is LNHDA and CDR2 SQIVND (reference sequence). CDR3 length: 14 amino acids. CDR3 DNA sequence: TGTGCCAGTAGTAACAACAAGTACCAAGAGACCCAGTACTTC. It translates to CASSNNKYQETQYF.

This chain links TRBV11-3 with TRBJ2-3, with 8 bases identical to TRBD2. CDR3 length: 16 amino acids. Germline-derived CDR1 and CDR2 are SGHNT and YENEEA. J gave up 0 bases and V 5 bases, and 7 bases lay outside the gene matches. The DNA for the CDR3 is TGTGCCAGCAGCCTCGGGAGGGATTTTAGCACAGATACGCAGTATTTT. It yields the protein CASSLGRDFSTDTQYF. Variable domain in full (rest from reference TRBV11-3 and TRBJ2-3): EAGVVQSPRYKIIEKKQPVAFWCNPISGHNTLYWYLQNLGQGPELLIRYENEEAVDDSQLPKDRFSAERLKGVDSTLKIQPAELGDSAVYLCASSLGRDFSTDTQYFGPGTRLTVL.

This rearrangement joins TRBV30 to TRBJ2-4; 8 nucleotides match TRBD1. The CDR3 loop spans 12 amino acids. Trimming cost V 1 base and J 7 bases; bases outside gene matches: 0. Germline CDR1 reads GTSNPN; CDR2 reads SVGIG (reference sequence). The CDR3 nucleotides read TGTGCCTGGAGTGACAGGGGGAACATTCAGTACTTC. Translation gives CAWSDRGNIQYF.